The 14 T cell receptor beta chains reported below all come from one sample, sequenced in a study of T cells in women clearing cervical HPV infection. The protocol was immunoSEQ multiplex PCR, while the TCRdb copy is restricted to in-frame clones and leaves out a portion. The listing contains around 22,000 clones. The material sequenced was blood buffy coat. These receptors all stem from a woman aged 18 to 75 with a cervical HPV16 infection that either progressed to CIN3+ or cleared (not recorded which).

As to this clone: The read halts 3 residues ahead of the CDR3 end, with the missing end drawn from the germline J gene. The chain couples TRBV19 to TRBJ1-5; D is unclear. CDR3 length: 15 amino acids. V was pared by 6 bases and J by 2 bases, with 14 bases between. Germline-derived CDR1 and CDR2 are LNHDA and SQIVND (reference sequence). The CDR3 region is CASSIQDSGNQPQHF. The covered CDR3 bases are TGTGCCAGTAGCATTCAGGATAGCGGCAATCAGCCC.

Regarding this clone: The CDR3 is cut off 3 residues early in the read; its end comes from the germline J gene. The chain combines TRBV20-1 with TRBJ2-3; 11 nucleotides agree with TRBD2. This CDR3 region has 16 residues. Unmatched junction bases numbered 8, after V lost 5 bases and J lost 1 base. Germline V gene lookup returns CDR1 DFQATT and CDR2 SNEGSKA (reference sequence). The covered CDR3 bases are TGCAGTGCTCTCTCACTAGCGGGAGTAGGCACAGATACG. Protein: CSALSLAGVGTDT. The complete CDR3 sequence is CSALSLAGVGTDTQYF.

Remarks on this clone: The observed sequence ends 3 residues before the CDR3 terminus, with the missing tail filled in from the germline J gene. The V gene is TRBV7-3, the J gene TRBJ2-2; 9 nucleotides line up with TRBD2. With V trimmed by 5 bases and J by 0 bases, 4 bases remained unmatched. The CDR3 spans 16 residues. In germline, CDR1 is SGHTA, CDR2 FQGTGA. The DNA read from the CDR3 is TGTGCCAGCAGCCGTAGCGGGAGAACGAACACCGGGGAG. Its protein product is CASSRSGRTNTGE. The complete CDR3 sequence is CASSRSGRTNTGELFF.

This clone is identified as medium-sized from frequency. Read coverage stops 3 residues before the CDR3 terminus; the germline J gene supplies the remainder. This chain connects TRBV18 to TRBJ2-1, with D perhaps matching TRBD1 (6 bases). The germline V gene has CDR1 KGHSH and CDR2 LQKENI. The length of the CDR3 is 14 residues. V dropped 3 bases and J dropped 4 bases, with 10 bases sitting between them. The DNA read from the CDR3 is TGTGCCAGCTCACCTATTCAGGGGTACAATGAG. It is translated as CASSPIQGYNE. The entire CDR3 protein reads CASSPIQGYNEQFF. Supplemented by reference TRBV18 and TRBJ2-1, the full variable domain reads NAGVMQNPRHLVRRRGQEARLRCSPMKGHSHVYWYRQLPEEGLKFMVYLQKENIIDESGMPKERFSAEFPKEGPSILRIQQVVRGDSAAYFCASSPIQGYNEQFFGPGTRLTVL.

Details on this clone: The read is 3 residues too short to cover the CDR3 end, so that end is filled in from the germline J gene. The V gene is TRBV7-9, the J gene TRBJ1-1; possibly TRBD1 for D (6 bases). The CDR3 has 14 amino acids. Trimming took 2 bases from V and 2 from J, leaving 9 bases between them. From germline, CDR1 is SEHNR and CDR2 FQNEAQ (reference sequence). The CDR3 loop is CASSLRQVNTEAFF. The CDR3 bases that were read are TGTGCCAGCAGCTTAAGACAGGTAAACACTGAA.

A word on this clone: The CDR3 goes on 3 residues after the read ends, and that part is filled in from the germline J gene. This sequence joins TRBV30 and TRBJ1-6; D ambiguous. The CDR3 consists of 14 residues. Germline V gives CDR1 GTSNPN, CDR2 SVGIG (reference sequence). The ends were cut back, 0 bases at V and 10 bases at J, with 13 bases in the middle. CDR3 region: CAWSVLVWSSPLHF. Partial CDR3 DNA: TGTGCCTGGAGTGTACTAGTTTGGAGCTCACCC.

A remark on this clone: The read ends 3 residues shy of where the CDR3 ends; the end is completed using the germline J gene. The rearrangement uses TRBV19 and TRBJ2-7, with TRBD1 identical over 9 bases. There are 14 residues in the CDR3. V lost 5 bases to trimming and J lost 5 bases; unmatched junction nucleotides: 7. The germline V gene has CDR1 LNHDA and CDR2 SQIVND (reference sequence). The CDR3: CASSRGTGFDEQYF. The DNA read from the CDR3 is TGTGCCAGTAGTCGAGGGACAGGGTTCGACGAG. The variable domain in full, completed from reference TRBV19 and TRBJ2-7, reads DGGITQSPKYLFRKEGQNVTLSCEQNLNHDAMYWYRQDPGQGLRLIYYSQIVNDFQKGDIAEGYSVSREKKESFPLTVTSAQKNPTAFYLCASSRGTGFDEQYFGPGTRLTVT.

For this clone: Read coverage stops 3 residues before the CDR3 terminus; the germline J gene supplies the remainder. The chain has TRBV7-6 and TRBJ2-5; 7 nucleotides match TRBD2. CDR1 and CDR2 (germline): SGHVS, FNYEAQ. The CDR3 runs 14 residues. V was pared by 1 base and J by 4 bases, with 3 bases of the junction left unmatched. The chain's CDR3 is CASSLVGGLETQYF. The DNA read from the CDR3 is TGTGCCAGCAGCTTAGTGGGGGGGTTAGAGACC. Full variable domain (missing parts from reference TRBV7-6 and TRBJ2-5): GAGVSQSPRYKVTKRGQDVALRCDPISGHVSLYWYRQALGQGPEFLTYFNYEAQQDKSGLPNDRFSAERPEGSISTLTIQRTEQRDSAMYRCASSLVGGLETQYFGPGTRLLVL.

Details on this clone: The read is 3 residues too short to cover the CDR3 end, so that end is filled in from the germline J gene. The chain uses TRBV28 and TRBJ2-5, with D tentatively TRBD2 (6 bases). V was shortened by 6 bases and J by 1 base, with 18 bases between the two germline ends. In germline, CDR1 is MDHEN, CDR2 SYDVKM. The CDR3 spans 16 residues. This chain's CDR3 is CASRLNGGFGQETQYF. Incomplete CDR3 DNA: TGTGCCAGCAGATTAAATGGGGGGTTCGGCCAAGAGACC.

Of note for this clone: From the germline J gene comes the end of the CDR3, since the read stops 3 residues before it. The genes are TRBV20-1 and TRBJ2-3, with D maybe TRBD2 (5 bases). Germline-derived CDR1 and CDR2 are DFQATT and SNEGSKA (reference sequence). Trimming stripped 5 bases from V and 6 bases from J, with 15 bases between. The CDR3 runs 13 residues. CDR3 DNA (partial): TGCAGTGCTTCCCGGGGTAGCTGGGATACG. Translated: CSASRGSWDT. The whole CDR3 sequence is CSASRGSWDTQYF.

As regards this clone: The CDR3 goes on 3 residues after the read ends, and that part is filled in from the germline J gene. The genes are TRBV6-1 and TRBJ1-5; possible D gene TRBD1, 5 bases. The germline CDR1 and CDR2 sequences are MNHNS and SASEGT. V lost 4 bases to trimming and J lost 5 bases, with 9 bases between them. This CDR3 region has 13 residues. Partial CDR3 DNA: TGTGCCAGCAGTGGGGGGGTCGATCAGCCC. Translating gives CASSGGVDQP. In full, the CDR3 reads CASSGGVDQPQHF.

On this clone: Read data end 3 residues before the CDR3 end; the end is taken from the germline J gene. The rearrangement links TRBV13 to TRBJ2-1; TRBD2 is a possible D gene (5 bases). Germline CDR1 PRHDT, CDR2 FYEKMQ (reference sequence). Trimming stripped 5 bases from V and 5 bases from J, with 10 bases between. CDR3 length equals 13 residues. The CDR3 loop reads CASSHSENNEQFF. CDR3 DNA (partial): TGTGCCAGCAGCCATAGCGAAAACAATGAG.

In terms of frequency, this clone is medium-sized. The read ends 3 residues shy of where the CDR3 ends; the end is completed using the germline J gene. J is TRBJ2-7 and V is TRBV18, with a tentative D call TRBD1 (5 bases). The CDR3 totals 11 residues. Germline lookup yields CDR1 KGHSH and CDR2 LQKENI. With 6 bases removed from V and 3 bases from J, the gap between germline ends came to 6 bases. Incomplete CDR3 DNA: TGTGCCAGCTCTACAGGCTACGAG. Its translation is CASSTGYE. Given in full, the CDR3 is CASSTGYEQYF.

In the case of this clone: Sequencing ends 3 residues short of the CDR3 end; the germline J gene provides the rest. The V gene is TRBV2, the J gene TRBJ2-1; 8 nucleotides match TRBD1. Trimming cost V 6 bases and J 9 bases; bases outside gene matches: 13. The CDR3 contains 15 residues. Germline lookup yields CDR1 SNHLY and CDR2 FYNNEI. CDR3 residues: CASSYDRGGFSEQFF. CDR3 bases read: TGTGCCAGCAGCTATGACAGGGGTGGTTTCTCTGAG.